What follows is one T cell receptor (beta chain) and its context. This sample was included in a study of shared clonotypes between healthy human individuals. This CDR3 is 12 amino acids long. CDR1 and CDR2 (germline): SNHLY, FYNNEI. The V gene lost 7 bases and the J gene lost 2 bases, with 6 bases spanning the gap. It was across several immunoSEQ plates that each subset's genomic DNA was evenly split. Sequenced by immunoSEQ multiplex PCR; TCRdb stores in-frame clones only, minus some. The sample consists of about 79,000 clones, 62% of them appearing once. This sequence was found in a man aged 25 to 40 in good health. The chain is built from TRBV2 and TRBJ1-3; no definite D call. Sequencing was done on a sample of memory CD8+ T cells sorted from blood. The subset: CD45RO+ cells pooled with CCR7-negative TemRA cells. The CDR3 bases are TGTGCCAGCATAAAAACTGGAAACACCATATATTTT. Translation gives CASIKTGNTIYF.